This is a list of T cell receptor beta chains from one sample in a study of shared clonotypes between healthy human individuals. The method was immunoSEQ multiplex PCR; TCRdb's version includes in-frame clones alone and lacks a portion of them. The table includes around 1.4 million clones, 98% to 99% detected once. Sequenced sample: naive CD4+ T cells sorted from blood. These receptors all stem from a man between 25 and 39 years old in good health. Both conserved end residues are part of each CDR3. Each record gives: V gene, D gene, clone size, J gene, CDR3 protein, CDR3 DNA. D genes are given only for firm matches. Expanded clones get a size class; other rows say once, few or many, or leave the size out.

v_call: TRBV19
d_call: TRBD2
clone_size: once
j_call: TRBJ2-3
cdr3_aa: CASSLLAGGSTDTQYF
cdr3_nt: TGTGCCAGTAGTCTACTAGCGGGGGGGAGCACAGATACGCAGTATTTT

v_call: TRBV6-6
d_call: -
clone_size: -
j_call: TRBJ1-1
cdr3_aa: CASSSGRGRSTEAFF
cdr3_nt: TGTGCCAGCAGTAGCGGGCGGGGGAGGTCCACTGAAGCTTTCTTT

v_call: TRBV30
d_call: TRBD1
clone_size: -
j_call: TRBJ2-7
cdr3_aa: CAWSGQKGTGEQYF
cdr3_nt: TGTGCCTGGAGTGGACAGAAAGGGACAGGCGAGCAGTACTTC

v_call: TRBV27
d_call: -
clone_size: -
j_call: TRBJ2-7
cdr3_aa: CASSSLGNNEQYF
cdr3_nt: TGTGCCAGCAGCTCCCTAGGGAACAACGAGCAGTACTTC

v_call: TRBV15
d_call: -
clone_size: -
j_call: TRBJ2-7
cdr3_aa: CATSRVGETYEQYF
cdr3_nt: TGTGCCACCAGCAGAGTGGGGGAAACCTACGAGCAGTACTTC

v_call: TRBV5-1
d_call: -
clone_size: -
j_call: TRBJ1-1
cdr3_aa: CASSSSTGNTEAFF
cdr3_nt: TGCGCCAGCAGTTCATCCACAGGGAACACTGAAGCTTTCTTT

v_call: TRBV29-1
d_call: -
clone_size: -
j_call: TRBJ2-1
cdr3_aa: CSVVPVNEQFF
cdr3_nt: TGCAGCGTTGTTCCAGTCAATGAGCAGTTCTTC

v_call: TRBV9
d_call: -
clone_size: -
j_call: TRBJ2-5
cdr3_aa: CASSVGLLGETQYF
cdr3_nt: TGTGCCAGCAGCGTCGGACTGTTGGGAGAGACCCAGTACTTC

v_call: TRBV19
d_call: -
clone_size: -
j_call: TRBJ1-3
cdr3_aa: CASSIVAQRSGNTIYF
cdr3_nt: TGTGCCAGTAGTATCGTGGCCCAACGCTCTGGAAACACCATATATTTT

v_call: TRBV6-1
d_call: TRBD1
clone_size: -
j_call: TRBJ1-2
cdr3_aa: CASSERRWDRAGYGYTF
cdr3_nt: TGTGCCAGCAGTGAGCGGAGATGGGACAGGGCTGGATATGGCTACACCTTC

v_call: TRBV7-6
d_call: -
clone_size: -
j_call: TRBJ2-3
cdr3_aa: CASSLGLGRDTQYF
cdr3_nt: TGTGCCAGCAGCTTAGGGTTGGGCAGGGATACGCAGTATTTT

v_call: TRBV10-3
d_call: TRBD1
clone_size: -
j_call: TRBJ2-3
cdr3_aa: CAISVITGGTGDTQYF
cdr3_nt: TGTGCCATCAGTGTAATAACAGGGGGCACTGGAGATACGCAGTATTTT

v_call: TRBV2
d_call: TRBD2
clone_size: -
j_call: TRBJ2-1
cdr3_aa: CASSEGTSGRHEQFF
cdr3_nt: TGTGCCAGCAGTGAAGGGACTAGCGGGAGGCATGAGCAGTTCTTC

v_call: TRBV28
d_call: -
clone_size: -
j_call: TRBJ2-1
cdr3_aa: CASSLGGTSPFF
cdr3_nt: TGTGCCAGCAGCCTAGGGGGAACGTCCCCGTTCTTC